The 31 T cell receptor beta chains given below trace back to one sample, sequenced in a study of naive and memory T cell subsets. The beta constant-region primer was an equimolar mix of two oligonucleotides covering TRBC1 and TRBC2. Each CDR3 protein is one row after TCRdb ran MiXCR on the UMI-ligation and nested PCR reads. The profile shows some 150,000 distinct CDR3 sequences, around 15% of them singletons. The sequencing sample was made of naive CD4+ T cells from blood. These receptor sequences come from a human donor in good health.

A few counts support this clonotype. The CDR3 protein is CASSDLGQETQYF. As DNA, the CDR3 is TGTGCCAGCAGTGATCTAGGGCAAGAGACCCAGTACTTC. The genes are TRBV6-1 and TRBJ2-5; D not certain. Germline assignment: CDR1 MNHNS and CDR2 SASEGT. This CDR3 spans 13 amino acids. Trimming cost V 3 bases and J 2 bases, with 7 bases left between them.

The rearrangement uses TRBV19 and TRBJ2-3; D unclear. The CDR3 has 18 residues. Trimming stripped 0 bases from V and 2 bases from J, with 18 bases between. The germline gives CDR1 LNHDA, CDR2 SQIVND (reference sequence). CDR3 protein: CASSIDLNLWRNTDTQYF. As DNA, the CDR3 is TGTGCCAGTAGTATAGATTTAAATTTGTGGCGGAACACAGATACGCAGTATTTT.

This rearrangement joins TRBV7-2 to TRBJ2-3; weak D call: TRBD2 (5 bases). Trimming took off 3 bases at V and 6 bases at J, with 19 bases between the two ends. The germline CDR1 and CDR2 sequences are SGHTA and FQGNSA. The CDR3 length is 16 residues. DNA for the CDR3: TGTGCCAGCAGCTTTCGGGGAGCTGGGTCTTTGGATACGCAGTATTTT. Amino acids: CASSFRGAGSLDTQYF.

This clonotype turned up a few times. The CDR3 loop is CASSYAGTGGMTAFF. The CDR3 coding sequence is TGTGCCAGCAGTTACGCTGGGACAGGGGGCATGACGGCTTTCTTT. J is TRBJ1-1 and V is TRBV6-5, with TRBD1 matching over 12 bases. Unmatched junction bases numbered 9, after V lost 2 bases and J lost 11 bases. The CDR3 length is 15 residues. CDR1 and CDR2 (germline): MNHEY, SVGAGI.

The chain couples TRBV5-6 to TRBJ1-2; D is undetermined. V was shortened by 1 base and J by 2 bases, with 9 bases between the two germline ends. Germline V gene lookup returns CDR1 SGHDT and CDR2 YYEEEE. CDR3 size: 14 residues. Written as DNA, the CDR3 is TGTGCCAGCAGCTTGTGGGCGGCAAACTATGGCTACACCTTC. Amino acids: CASSLWAANYGYTF.

V usage is TRBV6-5 and J usage is TRBJ2-3; D not certain. The germline CDR1 and CDR2 sequences are MNHEY and SVGAGI. Trimming took off 6 bases at V and 4 bases at J, with 11 bases between the two ends. This CDR3 is 13 amino acids long. The CDR3 spells CASRRAVSDTQYF. For the CDR3, the DNA is TGTGCCAGCAGACGCGCGGTTTCAGATACGCAGTATTTT.

J is TRBJ1-3 and V is TRBV6-1; D uncertain. Trimming stripped 4 bases from V and 0 bases from J, with 10 bases between. Germline V gene data show CDR1 as MNHNS and CDR2 as SASEGT. This CDR3 comprises 15 residues. CDR3 sequence: CASSVRGSSGNTIYF. In DNA form, the CDR3 reads TGTGCCAGCAGTGTCAGAGGGAGCTCTGGAAACACCATATATTTT.

The rearrangement joins TRBV4-2 to TRBJ1-4, with a tentative D call TRBD1 (6 bases). The ends were cut back, 4 bases at V and 8 bases at J, with 8 bases in the middle. CDR3 length: 12 amino acids. Germline assignment: CDR1 LGHNA and CDR2 YNFKEQ. CDR3 region: CASSPDREKLFF. The CDR3 DNA reads as TGTGCCAGCAGCCCAGACAGGGAAAAACTGTTTTTT.

The V gene is TRBV6-4, the J gene TRBJ2-1; D is possibly TRBD2 (5 bases). Per the germline V gene, CDR1 is MRHNA and CDR2 is SNTAGT. CDR3 length: 18 amino acids. V lost 2 bases to trimming and J lost 9 bases, with 26 bases between them. The CDR3 loop is CASSDPLGDCEGTSEQFF. Written as DNA, the CDR3 is TGTGCCAGCAGTGACCCCTTGGGCGACTGCGAGGGAACCAGTGAGCAGTTCTTC.

Many counts were recorded for this clonotype. The chain combines TRBV7-2 with TRBJ2-7; D not certain. The V end lost 0 bases, the J end lost 2 bases, and 5 bases lay between the germline ends. CDR1 is SGHTA, CDR2 FQGNSA, per germline. The CDR3 sequence is 13 residues long. CDR3 loop: CASSLAVTYEQYF. The CDR3 DNA reads TGTGCCAGCAGCTTAGCAGTGACCTACGAGCAGTACTTC.

This clonotype was observed a handful of times. This rearrangement joins TRBV29-1 to TRBJ2-3, with a weak D call TRBD2 (5 bases). Germline lookup yields CDR1 SQVTM and CDR2 ANQGSEA. V lost 3 bases and J 1 base, leaving 5 bases between the germline ends. This CDR3 region has 12 residues. Written as DNA, the CDR3 is TGCAGCGTTGAGCGGGGCACAGATACGCAGTATTTT. As protein: CSVERGTDTQYF.

This chain uses TRBV5-1 with TRBJ2-5; unclear D gene. There are 11 residues in the CDR3. Germline assignment: CDR1 SGHRS and CDR2 YFSETQ. V was shortened by 3 bases and J by 4 bases, with 4 bases between the two germline ends. The CDR3: CASSCVETQYF. In DNA, the CDR3 is TGCGCCAGCAGCTGTGTAGAGACCCAGTACTTC.

This clonotype was picked up a small number of times. The rearrangement joins TRBV4-1 to TRBJ2-3; D gene unclear. The germline V gene encodes CDR1 MGHRA and CDR2 YSYEKL. The CDR3 sequence is 14 residues long. V lost 1 base, J lost 2 bases, and 7 bases lay in between. DNA of the CDR3: TGCGCCAGCAGCCAAGGTCCGACCACAGATACGCAGTATTTT. This sequence encodes CASSQGPTTDTQYF.

The chain is built from TRBV24-1 and TRBJ2-7; the D gene is possibly TRBD2 (6 bases). The germline CDR1 and CDR2 sequences are KGHDR and SFDVKD. The CDR3 totals 14 residues. The germline V and J ends were trimmed by 4 bases and 4 bases, with 13 bases remaining between them. CDR3 sequence (DNA): TGTGCCACCAGTGAGGCGGGACCGACTTACGAGCAGTACTTC. It is translated as CATSEAGPTYEQYF.

J is TRBJ2-7 and V is TRBV20-1; unclear D gene. Germline values: CDR1 DFQATT, CDR2 SNEGSKA (reference sequence). There are 14 residues in the CDR3. Trimming pared 0 bases from V and 5 bases from J, leaving 14 bases between. CDR3 amino acids: CSARETSSVHEQYF. The DNA of the CDR3 is TGCAGTGCTAGAGAAACCAGCTCTGTGCACGAGCAGTACTTC.

The V gene is TRBV18, the J gene TRBJ1-4; D uncertain. The ends were cut back, 1 base at V and 0 bases at J, with 12 bases in the middle. CDR1 is KGHSH, CDR2 LQKENI, per germline. The CDR3 totals 17 residues. The CDR3 bases are TGTGCCAGCTCACCACGATTGACTTCTGCAACTAATGAAAAACTGTTTTTT. Amino acids: CASSPRLTSATNEKLFF.

This clonotype has just a few counts. The chain carries TRBV20-1 and TRBJ2-7; TRBD2 might be the D (6 bases). The germline V and J ends were trimmed by 4 bases and 3 bases, with 13 bases remaining between them. CDR3 length: 13 amino acids. Germline CDR1 and CDR2: DFQATT and SNEGSKA (reference sequence). The CDR3 DNA is TGCAGTGCTATTTCCGGGACTCTCTACGAGCAGTACTTC. Protein: CSAISGTLYEQYF.

This clonotype was seen ten or more times. CDR3 sequence (DNA): TGCAGTGCTAGTAGTTCCTACGAGCAGTACTTC. Translation: CSASSSYEQYF. This sequence joins TRBV20-1 and TRBJ2-7; D is undetermined. Germline V gene sequence: CDR1 DFQATT, CDR2 SNEGSKA (reference sequence). The CDR3 has 11 residues. V shed 3 bases and J shed 1 base, with 4 bases lying between them.

This clonotype was observed a few times. V is TRBV29-1 and J is TRBJ2-3, with 7 bases matching TRBD2. J lost 1 base, V lost 1 base, and 5 bases had no gene match. The CDR3 contains 15 residues. CDR1 and CDR2 from the germline V gene are SQVTM and ANQGSEA. The CDR3 nucleotides are TGCAGCGTTGAAGGGGCGGGAGTTGGCACAGATACGCAGTATTTT. It codes for CSVEGAGVGTDTQYF.

V usage is TRBV2 and J usage is TRBJ2-3; TRBD1 aligns across 8 bases. This CDR3 spans 15 amino acids. Unmatched junction bases numbered 5, after V lost 4 bases and J lost 2 bases. CDR1 is SNHLY and CDR2 is FYNNEI in the germline V gene. This CDR3 reads CASSGPGQVTDTQYF. CDR3 sequence (DNA): TGTGCCAGCAGTGGGCCGGGACAGGTCACAGATACGCAGTATTTT.

A few counts support this clonotype. The chain has TRBV7-8 and TRBJ2-7, with D possibly matching TRBD2 (5 bases). Germline CDR1 is SGHVS and CDR2 is FQNEAQ. Trimming shortened V by 5 bases and J by 3 bases, and 11 bases separated the two germline ends. The CDR3 covers 13 residues. CDR3 DNA: TGTGCCAGCAGCCCATGGACTGACTACGAGCAGTACTTC. Amino acid sequence: CASSPWTDYEQYF.

The V gene is TRBV15, the J gene TRBJ2-3, with 7 nucleotides matching TRBD1. The CDR3 is 18 residues long. Germline V gene lookup returns CDR1 LNHNV and CDR2 YYDKDF (reference sequence). V dropped 0 bases and J dropped 0; count of bases not matched to a gene: 9. In DNA, the CDR3 is TGTGCCACCAGCAGAGAGACGGGGACAGCAACTAGCACAGATACGCAGTATTTT. It yields the protein CATSRETGTATSTDTQYF.

This clonotype was counted between two and nine times. V is TRBV7-2 and J is TRBJ2-3; TRBD2 matches 11 bases. This CDR3 has 16 residues. Germline CDR1 and CDR2: SGHTA and FQGNSA. V lost 4 bases, J lost 1 base, and 4 bases stayed unmatched. The CDR3 reads CASSSGLAEGTDTQYF. In nucleotides, the CDR3 is TGTGCCAGCAGCTCGGGACTAGCGGAGGGCACAGATACGCAGTATTTT.

The V gene is TRBV6-5, the J gene TRBJ1-5; D is uncertain. Germline V lookup: CDR1 MNHEY, CDR2 SVGAGI. Trimming cost V 6 bases and J 5 bases, with 11 bases left between them. CDR3 length: 13 amino acids. Here the CDR3 reads CASRRREDQPQHF. Here the CDR3 DNA reads TGTGCCAGCAGACGGAGGGAGGATCAGCCCCAGCATTTT.

This clonotype came up many times. The chain employs TRBV18 and TRBJ1-5, with D perhaps TRBD1 (6 bases). The CDR3 runs to 14 residues. Per the germline V gene, CDR1 is KGHSH and CDR2 is LQKENI. V dropped 2 bases and J dropped 1 base, with 6 bases sitting between them. The CDR3, as DNA: TGTGCCAGCTCACCAGGGGGCAGCAATCAGCCCCAGCATTTT. It translates to CASSPGGSNQPQHF.

This clonotype was seen more than once but under ten times. The chain joins TRBV29-1 to TRBJ2-3; D remains ambiguous. Germline V gene sequence: CDR1 SQVTM, CDR2 ANQGSEA. Trimming removed 6 bases at V and 0 bases at J, with 10 bases between. The CDR3 has 13 residues. CDR3 residues: CSVRGRSTDTQYF. In DNA, the CDR3 is TGCAGCGTAAGAGGACGTAGCACAGATACGCAGTATTTT.

This clonotype has more than one count but fewer than ten. The chain is built from TRBV20-1 and TRBJ2-1; TRBD1 is a possible D gene (6 bases). V lost 1 base, J lost 1 base, and 14 bases lay in between. CDR1 is DFQATT and CDR2 is SNEGSKA in the germline V gene (reference sequence). CDR3 length: 16 residues. Here the CDR3 DNA reads TGCAGTGCTAGAGGCCCAGGGCAGGGGTCCTACAATGAGCAGTTCTTC. Translating gives CSARGPGQGSYNEQFF.

CDR3 protein: CASSTPGSLSSYEQYF. CDR3 nucleotide sequence: TGTGCCAGCAGTACCCCGGGTTCCCTGAGCTCCTACGAGCAGTACTTC. This chain connects TRBV28 to TRBJ2-7, with unresolved D. This CDR3 is 16 amino acids long. The germline gives CDR1 MDHEN, CDR2 SYDVKM. V was trimmed by 5 bases and J by 0 bases, leaving 17 bases between them.

This clonotype showed up just a few times. The chain joins TRBV28 to TRBJ2-7; perhaps TRBD2 as D (6 bases). The CDR3 loop spans 13 amino acids. CDR1 is MDHEN and CDR2 is SYDVKM in the germline V gene. Trimming cost V 7 bases and J 2 bases, with 12 bases left between them. Here the CDR3 reads CASTGAVTYEQYF. CDR3 coding DNA: TGTGCCAGCACGGGAGCGGTAACCTACGAGCAGTACTTC.

The sample holds a few counts of this clonotype. V gene TRBV6-6 combines with J gene TRBJ2-7; 10 bases map to TRBD2. This CDR3 is 15 amino acids long. The V gene end was trimmed by 6 bases and the J gene end by 1 base; junction bases not matched to a gene: 6. Germline lookup yields CDR1 MNHNY and CDR2 SVGAGI (reference sequence). DNA of the CDR3: TGTGCCAGCAGATTACTAGCGGGATCTTCCTACGAGCAGTACTTC. Its protein is CASRLLAGSSYEQYF.

The rearrangement joins TRBV7-3 to TRBJ1-1, with D possibly matching TRBD1 (5 bases). The germline V gene encodes CDR1 SGHTA and CDR2 FQGTGA. There are 16 residues in the CDR3. V was cut by 5 bases and J by 1 base, with 17 bases left in between. CDR3 loop: CASSQTAGRQNTEAFF. CDR3 bases: TGTGCCAGCAGCCAGACAGCGGGCAGACAGAACACTGAAGCTTTCTTT.